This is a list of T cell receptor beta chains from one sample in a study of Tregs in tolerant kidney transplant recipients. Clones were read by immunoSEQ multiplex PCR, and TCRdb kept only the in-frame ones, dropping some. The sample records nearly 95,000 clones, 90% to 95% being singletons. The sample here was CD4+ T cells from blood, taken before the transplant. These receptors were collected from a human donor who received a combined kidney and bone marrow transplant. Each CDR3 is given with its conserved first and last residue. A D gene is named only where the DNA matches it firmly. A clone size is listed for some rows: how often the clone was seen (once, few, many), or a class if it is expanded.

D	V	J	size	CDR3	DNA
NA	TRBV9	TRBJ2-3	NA	CASSVDPGVDTDTQYF	TGTGCCAGCAGCGTAGATCCCGGGGTTGACACAGATACGCAGTATTTT
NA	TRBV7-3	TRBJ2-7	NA	CASSLIGTGEYEQYF	TGTGCCAGCAGCTTGATAGGGACTGGGGAGTACGAGCAGTACTTC
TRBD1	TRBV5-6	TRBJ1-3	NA	CASSLWTGGDVNTIYF	TGTGCCAGCAGCTTATGGACAGGGGGCGATGTAAACACCATATATTTT
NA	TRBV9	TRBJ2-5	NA	CASSVGGGRGSGKGETQYF	TGTGCCAGCAGCGTAGGCGGGGGAAGGGGGAGCGGGAAGGGAGAGACCCAGTACTTC
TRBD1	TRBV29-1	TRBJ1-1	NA	CSVDTGETEAFF	TGCAGCGTGGATACAGGGGAGACTGAAGCTTTCTTT
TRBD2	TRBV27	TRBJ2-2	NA	CASSGTSGYTGELFF	TGTGCCAGCAGCGGGACTAGCGGATACACCGGGGAGCTGTTTTTT
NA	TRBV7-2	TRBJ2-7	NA	CASSLEGAPLEQYF	TGTGCCAGCAGCTTAGAAGGGGCCCCCCTCGAGCAGTACTTC
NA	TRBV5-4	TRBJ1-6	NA	CASSGSGSNSPLHF	TGTGCCAGCAGCGGATCAGGGTCTAATTCACCCCTCCACTTT
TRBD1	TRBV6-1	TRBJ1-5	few	CASSDRAPQPQHF	TGTGCCAGCAGCGACAGGGCTCCCCAGCCCCAGCATTTT
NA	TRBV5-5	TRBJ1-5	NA	CASSLRAREVVNQPQHF	TGTGCCAGCAGCTTGAGGGCCAGGGAGGTAGTCAATCAGCCCCAGCATTTT
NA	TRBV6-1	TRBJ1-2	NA	CASSEAFGAFYGGYTF	TGTGCCAGCAGTGAAGCCTTCGGAGCTTTCTATGGAGGATACACCTTC
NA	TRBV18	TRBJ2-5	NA	CASSPQPPDNQETQYF	TGTGCCAGCTCACCACAACCGCCTGACAACCAAGAGACCCAGTACTTC
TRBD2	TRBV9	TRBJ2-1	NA	CASSYLAGSYNEQFF	TGTGCCAGCAGCTATCTAGCGGGCTCCTACAATGAGCAGTTCTTC
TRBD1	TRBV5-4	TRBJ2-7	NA	CASSLTGTGGTRQYF	TGTGCCAGCAGCCTAACCGGGACAGGGGGTACCCGGCAGTACTTC
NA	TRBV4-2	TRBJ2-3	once	CASSQGASALRSTDTQYF	TGTGCCAGCAGCCAAGGGGCTAGCGCCCTTAGGAGCACAGATACGCAGTATTTT
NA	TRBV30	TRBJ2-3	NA	CAWQLADTQYF	TGTGCCTGGCAATTAGCAGATACGCAGTATTTT
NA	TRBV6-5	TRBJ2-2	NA	CASRRTGWGTGELFF	TGTGCCAGCAGGAGAACAGGGTGGGGCACCGGGGAGCTGTTTTTT
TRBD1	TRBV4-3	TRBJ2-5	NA	CASSQEQGEYQETQYF	TGCGCCAGCAGCCAAGAGCAGGGGGAGTACCAAGAGACCCAGTACTTC
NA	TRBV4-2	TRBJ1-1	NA	CASSLREHTEAFF	TGTGCCAGCAGCCTTCGGGAACACACTGAAGCTTTCTTT
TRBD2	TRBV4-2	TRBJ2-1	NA	CASSQERGVAGVNNEQFF	TGTGCCAGCAGCCAAGAAAGGGGGGTAGCGGGGGTCAACAATGAGCAGTTCTTC
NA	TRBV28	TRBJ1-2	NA	CASSYGGGEGYGYTF	TGTGCCAGCAGTTACGGCGGGGGTGAGGGGTATGGCTACACCTTC
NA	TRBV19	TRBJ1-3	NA	CASSISWGGAGNTIYF	TGTGCCAGTAGTATAAGCTGGGGAGGCGCTGGAAACACCATATATTTT
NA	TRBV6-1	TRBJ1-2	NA	CASRQHYGYTF	TGTGCCAGCAGACAGCACTATGGCTACACCTTC
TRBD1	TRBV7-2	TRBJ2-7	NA	CASSPQGVWEQYF	TGTGCCAGCAGCCCTCAGGGGGTTTGGGAGCAGTACTTC
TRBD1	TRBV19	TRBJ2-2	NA	CASGDRADTGELFF	TGTGCCAGTGGGGACAGGGCGGACACCGGGGAGCTGTTTTTT
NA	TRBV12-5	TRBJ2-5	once	CASGLSGTTETQYF	TGTGCTAGTGGTTTGTCTGGGACAACGGAGACCCAGTACTTC
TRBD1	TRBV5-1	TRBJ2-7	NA	CASSSGQGTYEQYF	TGCGCCAGCAGCTCCGGACAGGGGACCTACGAGCAGTACTTC
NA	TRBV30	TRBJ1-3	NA	CAWSVRRGSGNTIYF	TGTGCCTGGAGTGTAAGGAGGGGCTCGGGAAACACCATATATTTT
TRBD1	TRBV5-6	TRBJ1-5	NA	CASSLRQGAAEPQHF	TGTGCCAGCAGCTTAAGACAGGGGGCGGCGGAGCCCCAGCATTTT
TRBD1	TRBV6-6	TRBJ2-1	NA	CATNDRGSLNEQFF	TGTGCCACCAACGACAGGGGAAGTCTAAATGAGCAGTTCTTC
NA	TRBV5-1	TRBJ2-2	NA	CASSLGRGTGELFF	TGCGCCAGCAGCTTGGGCAGGGGAACCGGGGAGCTGTTTTTT
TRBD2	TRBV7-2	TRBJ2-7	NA	CASSSTSGRTNEQYF	TGTGCCAGCAGCTCGACTAGCGGGAGAACGAACGAGCAGTACTTC
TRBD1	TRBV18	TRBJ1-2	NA	CASSPRQGANYGYSF	TGTGCCAGCTCACCCCGACAGGGGGCCAACTATGGCTACTCCTTC
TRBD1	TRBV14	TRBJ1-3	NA	CASSQVQGARPGNTIYF	TGTGCCAGCAGCCAAGTCCAGGGGGCGCGTCCTGGAAACACCATATATTTT
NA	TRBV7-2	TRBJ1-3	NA	CASSPLGPSGNTIYF	TGTGCCAGCAGTCCACTGGGGCCCTCTGGAAACACCATATATTTT
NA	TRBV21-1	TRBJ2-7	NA	CASSARQGGEQYF	TGTGCCAGCAGCGCCCGACAGGGAGGTGAGCAGTACTTC
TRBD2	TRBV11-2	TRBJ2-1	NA	CASSLSGRVGNEQFF	TGTGCCAGCAGCTTAAGTGGGAGGGTCGGCAATGAGCAGTTCTTC
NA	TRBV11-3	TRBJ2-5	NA	CASSLGLSRGETQYF	TGTGCCAGCAGCTTAGGGCTGTCCCGGGGGGAGACCCAGTACTTC
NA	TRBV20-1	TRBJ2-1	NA	CSARVNEQFF	TGCAGTGCTAGAGTAAATGAGCAGTTCTTC
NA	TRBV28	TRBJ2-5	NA	CASSFRETQYF	TGTGCCAGCAGTTTTCGGGAGACCCAGTACTTC
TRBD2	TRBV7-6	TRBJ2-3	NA	CASSLFLAGADTQYF	TGTGCCAGCAGCTTATTCCTAGCGGGAGCAGATACGCAGTATTTT
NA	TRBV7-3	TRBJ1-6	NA	CASSLRGLPGTLHF	TGTGCCAGCAGCTTAAGGGGACTTCCGGGCACCCTCCACTTT
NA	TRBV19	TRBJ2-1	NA	CASSIGDSYSRSEQFF	TGTGCCAGTAGTATTGGTGACAGTTATTCTAGGAGTGAGCAGTTCTTC
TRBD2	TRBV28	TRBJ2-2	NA	CASSRTSGGVAGELFF	TGTGCCAGCAGTCGGACTAGCGGGGGGGTCGCCGGGGAGCTGTTTTTT
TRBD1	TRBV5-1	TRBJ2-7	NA	CASSIRDRAYEQYF	TGCGCCAGCAGCATCCGGGACAGAGCCTACGAGCAGTACTTC
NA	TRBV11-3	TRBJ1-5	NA	CASSLGQPSPQPQHF	TGTGCCAGCAGCCTAGGACAGCCTAGTCCTCAGCCCCAGCATTTT
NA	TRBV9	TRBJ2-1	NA	CASSVAGDAYNEQFF	TGTGCCAGCAGCGTAGCGGGAGATGCCTACAATGAGCAGTTCTTC
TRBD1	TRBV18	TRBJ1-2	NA	CASSPGTAPNYGYTF	TGTGCCAGCTCACCCGGGACAGCGCCTAACTATGGCTACACCTTC
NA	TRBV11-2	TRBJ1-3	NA	CASSSLGAGNTIYF	TGTGCCAGCAGCTCCTTAGGGGCTGGAAACACCATATATTTT
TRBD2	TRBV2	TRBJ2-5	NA	CASSGPSGSLGTQYF	TGTGCCAGCAGTGGCCCTAGCGGGAGTTTGGGGACCCAGTACTTC
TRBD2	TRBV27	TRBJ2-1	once	CASSKLLAGGLKTNNEQFF	TGTGCCAGCAGCAAACTTCTAGCGGGAGGGCTTAAAACCAACAATGAGCAGTTCTTC
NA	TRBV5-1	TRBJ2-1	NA	CASSLEQGLAGGRNEQFF	TGCGCCAGCAGCTTAGAACAGGGGTTGGCGGGGGGTAGGAATGAGCAGTTCTTC